What follows are 26 T cell receptor beta chains derived from one specimen sequenced in a study of cytomegalovirus exposure and HLA in healthy donors. Clones were sequenced by immunoSEQ multiplex PCR, and TCRdb holds only the in-frame ones, with some missing. The sample has 70,000 or so clones, less than 95% seen once. Sequencing input: PBMCs. These receptors all come from a woman under 30 in good health and CMV-seronegative.

This sequence joins TRBV11-2 and TRBJ1-6; no clear D. The CDR3 extends over 17 amino acids. Looked up from germline, CDR1 is SGHAT and CDR2 is FQNNGV. Between the trimmed V and J ends, which lost 5 bases and 0 bases, there was a span of 14 bases. CDR3 protein: CASSHLRLSSYNSPLHF. The CDR3 DNA reads as TGTGCCAGCAGCCATTTGAGGTTGAGCTCCTATAATTCACCCCTCCACTTT.

J is TRBJ1-6 and V is TRBV5-1; no clear D. The CDR3 has 15 residues. CDR1 is SGHRS and CDR2 is YFSETQ in the germline V gene. V lost 3 bases, J lost 11 bases, and 18 bases lay in between. Here the CDR3 DNA reads TGCGCCAGCAGCTACCGGACCGGGATGGCTACACCCCTCCACTTT. Encoded protein: CASSYRTGMATPLHF.

The chain recombines TRBV7-5 with TRBJ2-3; TRBD1, the D gene given by the table, was not confirmed from the DNA. TRBV7-5 is a pseudogene locus. This CDR3 contains 16 residues. The CDR3 loop is CVRSLGKGASTDTQYF. For the CDR3, the DNA is TGTGTCAGAAGCTTAGGAAAGGGGGCAAGCACAGATACGCAGTATTTT.

The genes are TRBV19 and TRBJ1-2; 7 bases map to TRBD1. Looked up from germline, CDR1 is LNHDA and CDR2 is SQIVND (reference sequence). The V gene end was trimmed by 11 bases and the J gene end by 5 bases; junction bases not matched to a gene: 17. The CDR3 totals 15 residues. The CDR3 loop reads CASDDGQAGLYGYTF. CDR3 sequence (DNA): TGTGCCTCCGATGATGGACAGGCGGGCCTTTATGGCTACACCTTC.

The V call is TRBV28, the J call TRBJ2-1, with D possibly being TRBD2 (6 bases). Trimming took off 5 bases at V and 0 bases at J, with 11 bases between the two ends. Germline assignment: CDR1 MDHEN and CDR2 SYDVKM. The CDR3 sequence is 15 residues long. The CDR3 sequence: CASSPLGGSYNEQFF. CDR3 bases: TGTGCCAGCAGTCCGTTGGGGGGCTCCTACAATGAGCAGTTCTTC.

CDR3 residues: CAARADRGNQPQHF. For the CDR3, the DNA is TGTGCCGCAAGAGCGGACAGGGGAAATCAGCCCCAGCATTTT. The rearrangement links TRBV30 to TRBJ1-5; 9 nucleotides match TRBD1. J lost 4 bases, V lost 8 bases, and 9 bases had no gene match. Germline V gene lookup returns CDR1 GTSNPN and CDR2 SVGIG (reference sequence). The CDR3 is made up of 14 amino acids.

The rearrangement links TRBV7-2 to TRBJ2-1; 14 bases line up with TRBD2. This CDR3 region has 16 residues. J gave up 5 bases and V 2 bases, and 2 bases lay outside the gene matches. In germline, CDR1 is SGHTA, CDR2 FQGNSA. This CDR3 reads CASSLRLAGGNNEQFF. The CDR3 nucleotides read TGTGCCAGCAGCTTACGACTAGCGGGGGGGAACAATGAGCAGTTCTTC.

In this sample, this clone turned up once. The J gene is TRBJ2-1, the V gene TRBV7-3; D is possibly TRBD1 (6 bases). CDR3 size: 13 residues. The V and J ends lost 3 bases and 5 bases respectively, with 8 bases between them. Germline CDR1 and CDR2: SGHTA and FQGTGA. This chain's CDR3 is CASSFDRNNEQFF. DNA of the CDR3: TGTGCCAGCAGCTTCGACAGGAACAATGAGCAGTTCTTC.

V gene TRBV2 combines with J gene TRBJ1-2, with D unclear. Per germline, CDR1 SNHLY and CDR2 FYNNEI. CDR3 length: 15 residues. V dropped 0 bases and J dropped 3 bases, with 11 bases sitting between them. This CDR3 is CASSEARGRDYGYTF. CDR3 nucleotides: TGTGCCAGCAGTGAAGCGAGAGGGAGGGACTATGGCTACACCTTC.

This rearrangement joins TRBV4-1 to TRBJ2-3; TRBD2 matches 8 bases. Germline lookup yields CDR1 MGHRA and CDR2 YSYEKL. The trim removed 4 bases at V and 3 bases at J, leaving 6 bases unmatched. The CDR3 totals 15 residues. This chain's CDR3 is CASSPRRGATDTQYF. The CDR3 region has the DNA TGCGCCAGCAGCCCACGGCGGGGGGCGACAGATACGCAGTATTTT.

This clone was seen once. In DNA form, the CDR3 reads TGCGCCAGCAGCCAAGATTGGGGGGTTGGTGAAAAACTGTTTTTT. It is translated as CASSQDWGVGEKLFF. V and J are TRBV4-1 and TRBJ1-4; TRBD1 might be the D (5 bases). V gave up 0 bases and J gave up 7 bases, with 12 bases separating them. The CDR3 contains 15 residues. Germline-derived CDR1 and CDR2 are MGHRA and YSYEKL.

The rearrangement uses TRBV5-4 and TRBJ1-1, with 11 bases matching TRBD1. The CDR3 is 17 amino acids. With 4 bases clipped from V and 6 bases from J, the junction kept 14 bases outside the gene matches. CDR1 is SGHNT and CDR2 is YYREEE in the germline V gene (reference sequence). This CDR3 reads CASSLVGTGGEDAEAFF. The DNA for the CDR3 is TGTGCCAGCAGCCTAGTTGGGACAGGGGGGGAGGATGCTGAAGCTTTCTTT.

The chain employs TRBV9 and TRBJ2-1; TRBD2 matches 16 bases. The V gene's germline CDR1 is SGDLS and CDR2 YYNGEE. The CDR3 length is 16 residues. The junction had 5 bases not matched to a gene; V was cut back by 2 bases and J by 9 bases. The CDR3 nucleotides read TGTGCCAGCAGCGTGGGACTAGCGGGGGGGCTTGTTGAGCAGTTCTTC. Its translation: CASSVGLAGGLVEQFF.

Written as DNA, the CDR3 is TGTGCCAGCAGCTTAGGCAGGGGTGGTAGCTCTGGAAACACCATATATTTT. Its protein product is CASSLGRGGSSGNTIYF. The chain joins TRBV13 to TRBJ1-3, with D perhaps matching TRBD1 (6 bases). CDR3 size: 17 residues. V lost 0 bases, J lost 0 bases, and 12 bases lay in between. CDR1 is PRHDT and CDR2 is FYEKMQ in the germline V gene (reference sequence).

The V call is TRBV27, the J call TRBJ2-2; maybe TRBD1 (6 bases). V lost 7 bases to trimming and J lost 3 bases, with 9 bases between them. Germline assignment: CDR1 MNHEY and CDR2 SMNVEV (reference sequence). The CDR3 runs 13 residues. CDR3 nucleotide sequence: TGTGCCAGCACCAGGACAGACACCGGGGAGCTGTTTTTT. It is translated as CASTRTDTGELFF.

This chain uses TRBV9 with TRBJ2-1, with 9 bases fitting TRBD2. This CDR3 region has 13 residues. Germline V gene data show CDR1 as SGDLS and CDR2 as YYNGEE. Unmatched junction bases numbered 1, after V lost 2 bases and J lost 7 bases. The CDR3 DNA is TGTGCCAGCAGCGTGAGCGGGAGGAATGAGCAGTTCTTC. Translating it yields CASSVSGRNEQFF. Variable domain in full (rest from reference TRBV9 and TRBJ2-1): DSGVTQTPKHLITATGQRVTLRCSPRSGDLSVYWYQQSLDQGLQFLIQYYNGEERAKGNILERFSAQQFPDLHSELNLSSLELGDSALYFCASSVSGRNEQFFGPGTRLTVL.

The chain links TRBV7-6 to TRBJ2-3, with TRBD2 matching over 7 bases. After removal of 5 bases from V and 0 bases from J, the junction contained 5 bases not matched to a gene. Germline V gene lookup returns CDR1 SGHVS and CDR2 FNYEAQ. This CDR3 contains 15 residues. CDR3 loop: CASSPAGTSTDTQYF. The CDR3 coding sequence is TGTGCCAGCAGCCCAGCGGGAACTAGCACAGATACGCAGTATTTT.

The chain employs TRBV12-1 and TRBJ1-5; the table's D call TRBD1 went unverified against the DNA. TRBV12-1 is tagged as a pseudogene. This CDR3 comprises 15 residues. In DNA form, the CDR3 reads TGTGCCAGCAGCTTTGGAGGGGGCTACAATCAGCCCCAGCATTTT. It yields the protein CASSFGGGYNQPQHF.

This chain links TRBV7-2 with TRBJ2-5; tentative D call: TRBD1 (6 bases). The CDR3 totals 17 residues. Per the germline V gene, CDR1 is SGHTA and CDR2 is FQGNSA. Trimming cost V 1 base and J 7 bases, with 22 bases left between them. CDR3 protein: CASSLGSGWDTARTQYF. The DNA of the CDR3 is TGTGCCAGCAGCTTAGGGAGTGGATGGGACACCGCCAGGACCCAGTACTTC.

This chain uses TRBV7-2 with TRBJ2-7, with TRBD2 identical over 7 bases. The CDR3 has 15 residues. In germline, CDR1 is SGHTA, CDR2 FQGNSA. J was trimmed by 1 base and V by 5 bases; bases with no gene match: 8. The CDR3 DNA reads TGTGCCAGCAGCCAATCTAGGGAGGGTTCCTACGAGCAGTACTTC. It codes for CASSQSREGSYEQYF.

The rearrangement uses TRBV4-1 and TRBJ1-3; 9 bases match TRBD1. The germline V gene encodes CDR1 MGHRA and CDR2 YSYEKL. The CDR3 contains 16 residues. V lost 6 bases, J lost 1 base, and 7 bases stayed unmatched. The CDR3 protein is CASRYHRGQSGNTIYF. For the CDR3, the DNA is TGCGCCAGCAGATATCACAGGGGGCAATCTGGAAACACCATATATTTT.

The chain uses TRBV10-3 and TRBJ2-1, with 7 bases aligning to TRBD1. Germline V gives CDR1 ENHRY, CDR2 SYGVKD. The CDR3 totals 13 residues. The trim removed 6 bases at V and 1 base at J, leaving 0 bases unmatched. CDR3 nucleotide sequence: TGTGCCATCAGGACAGGGTCCTACAATGAGCAGTTCTTC. It is translated as CAIRTGSYNEQFF.

V is TRBV4-2 and J is TRBJ1-6; D is unresolved. The length of the CDR3 is 16 residues. CDR1 LGHNA and CDR2 YNFKEQ come from the germline V gene. Trimming removed 4 bases from V and 0 bases from J, with 10 bases in between. CDR3 bases: TGTGCCAGCAGCCTAGAACAGAGCTCCTATAATTCACCCCTCCACTTT. Encoded protein: CASSLEQSSYNSPLHF.

CDR3 loop: CASSQDRALNNEQFF. The CDR3, as DNA: TGTGCCAGCAGCCAGGACAGGGCGTTGAACAATGAGCAGTTCTTC. The chain uses TRBV5-4 and TRBJ2-1; TRBD1 agrees at 8 bases. The CDR3 is 15 amino acids. After removal of 4 bases from V and 5 bases from J, the junction contained 8 bases not matched to a gene. The germline gives CDR1 SGHNT, CDR2 YYREEE (reference sequence).

This rearrangement joins TRBV6-6 to TRBJ1-3, with a tentative D call TRBD1 (6 bases). Per germline, CDR1 MNHNY and CDR2 SVGAGI (reference sequence). The CDR3 has 14 amino acids. V shed 2 bases and J shed 4 bases, with 9 bases lying between them. The CDR3 is CASSYVGGGNTIYF. CDR3 nucleotide sequence: TGTGCCAGCAGTTACGTAGGGGGAGGAAACACCATATATTTT.

The genes are TRBV9 and TRBJ2-1, with TRBD1 matching over 7 bases. This CDR3 is built from 14 residues. Per the germline V gene, CDR1 is SGDLS and CDR2 is YYNGEE. The junction had 5 bases not matched to a gene; V was cut back by 4 bases and J by 4 bases. The CDR3 nucleotides are TGTGCCAGCAGCCAGGGGGACCGTTACAATGAGCAGTTCTTC. Residues: CASSQGDRYNEQFF.